This T cell receptor (beta chain) originates from a study of cytomegalovirus exposure and HLA in healthy donors. Findings of the study overall: 150 to 200 TCR beta chains were listed as cytomegalovirus-associated. TRBV6-2, TRBV6-3 and other indistinguishable V segments were excluded. The study found most TCR sequences rare, yet found some public TCRs in many donors.

Among the donors, all were healthy bone marrow donors. The PCR used 60 Vbeta and 13 Jbeta primers. Profiling relied on immunoSEQ multiplex PCR, and the TCRdb table lists in-frame clones only, not all of them. The sample records 150,000 to 200,000 clones, roughly four fifths being singletons. Points on this clone: The target antigen is unknown.

The V gene's germline CDR1 is GTSNPN and CDR2 SVGIG (reference sequence). The CDR3 is 13 residues long. V lost 0 bases, J lost 9 bases, and 9 bases lay in between. The specimen sequenced was PBMCs. This chain uses TRBV30 with TRBJ1-6; D gene unclear. This clonotype was sampled from a man aged 45 to 65 in good health and CMV-seropositive. CDR3 DNA sequence: TGTGCCTGGAGTGTACGTGAGGGTTCACCCCTCCACTTT. This codes for CAWSVREGSPLHF. Full variable domain (outside the CDR3, taken from reference TRBV30 and TRBJ1-6): SQTIHQWPATLVQPVGSPLSLECTVEGTSNPNLYWYRQAAGRGLQLLFYSVGIGQISSEVPQNLSASRPQDRQFILSSKKLLLSDSGFYLCAWSVREGSPLHFGNGTRLTVT.